Shown below are 8 T cell receptor beta chains from a single sample sequenced in a study of CD8 T cells in ankylosing spondylitis. TCRdb itself ran the 5' RACE reads through MiXCR, one entry per CDR3 protein. The data show about 130,000 distinct CDR3 sequences, with 7% seen just once and 10% to 15% held by the top ten. Sequenced input: blood, either unsorted or a sorted T cell fraction (not recorded which). The receptor set was obtained from a male donor with ankylosing spondylitis or in good health (not recorded which).

In its sample, this clonotype was seen many times. V and J are TRBV6-2 or TRBV6-3 and TRBJ2-3, with D unclear. The CDR3 has 12 amino acids. Germline V lookup: CDR1 MNHEY, CDR2 SVGEGT. V lost 8 bases, J lost 2 bases, and 8 bases lay in between. DNA for the CDR3: TGTGCCAGCCGCCGCCTCACAGATACGCAGTATTTT. Translated: CASRRLTDTQYF.

This clonotype was observed at least ten times. The chain recombines TRBV5-1 with TRBJ1-5; D call uncertain. In germline, CDR1 is SGHRS, CDR2 YFSETQ. Trimming took off 0 bases at V and 2 bases at J, with 9 bases between the two ends. This CDR3 is built from 15 residues. The CDR3 DNA reads TGCGCCAGCAGCTTGGGTGAGGCGGGCAATCAGCCCCAGCATTTT. The encoded protein is CASSLGEAGNQPQHF.

The V gene is TRBV7-2, the J gene TRBJ2-1, with 11 bases matching TRBD2. The CDR3 spans 12 residues. Trimming at V came to 4 bases and at J to 16 bases, leaving 6 bases not matched to a gene. Germline V CDR1 and CDR2: SGHTA, FQGNSA. CDR3 protein: CASSSSSGRIFF. The CDR3 nucleotides read TGTGCCAGCAGCTCGTCTAGCGGGAGGATCTTCTTC.

V usage is TRBV7-8 and J usage is TRBJ1-4; D is undetermined. The CDR3 contains 15 residues. The V end was cut by 0 bases, the J end by 8 bases, with 13 bases between. Germline lookup yields CDR1 SGHVS and CDR2 FQNEAQ. CDR3 DNA: TGTGCCAGCAGCTTAGCGAACCGGGCGGTCGAAAAACTGTTTTTT. It encodes CASSLANRAVEKLFF.

This chain connects TRBV19 to TRBJ2-3; TRBD1 matches at 7 bases. The ends lost 0 bases at V and 3 bases at J; junction bases unmatched: 9. Germline CDR1 and CDR2: LNHDA and SQIVND (reference sequence). CDR3 length: 17 residues. CDR3 sequence reads: CASSIDLRGLGTDTQYF. The CDR3 DNA is TGTGCCAGTAGTATAGATCTAAGGGGGCTGGGTACAGATACGCAGTATTTT.

This clonotype rates as large. The chain couples TRBV5-1 to TRBJ1-1; D remains unclear. Germline V gene sequence: CDR1 SGHRS, CDR2 YFSETQ. The length of the CDR3 is 12 residues. With 2 bases removed from V and 7 bases from J, the gap between germline ends came to 9 bases. CDR3 in amino acids: CASSFGVNEAFF. The CDR3 DNA is TGCGCCAGCAGCTTTGGGGTTAATGAAGCTTTCTTT.

Many counts were recorded for this clonotype. This chain connects TRBV4-2 to TRBJ2-7; D gene ambiguous. This CDR3 spans 17 amino acids. The germline CDR1 and CDR2 sequences are LGHNA and YNFKEQ. The ends were cut back, 0 bases at V and 0 bases at J, with 15 bases in the middle. The CDR3 DNA reads as TGTGCCAGCAGCCAAGATATGTTCTCTGGTATCTCCTACGAGCAGTACTTC. Amino acids: CASSQDMFSGISYEQYF.

The rearrangement joins TRBV6-1 to TRBJ1-1, with 8 bases matching TRBD1. The germline V gene has CDR1 MNHNS and CDR2 SASEGT. The CDR3 sequence is 14 residues long. The V segment lost 5 bases and the J segment 0 bases; nucleotides outside the gene matches: 2. This chain's CDR3 is CASSQQGVNTEAFF. The DNA of the CDR3 is TGTGCCAGCAGTCAACAGGGGGTGAACACTGAAGCTTTCTTT.